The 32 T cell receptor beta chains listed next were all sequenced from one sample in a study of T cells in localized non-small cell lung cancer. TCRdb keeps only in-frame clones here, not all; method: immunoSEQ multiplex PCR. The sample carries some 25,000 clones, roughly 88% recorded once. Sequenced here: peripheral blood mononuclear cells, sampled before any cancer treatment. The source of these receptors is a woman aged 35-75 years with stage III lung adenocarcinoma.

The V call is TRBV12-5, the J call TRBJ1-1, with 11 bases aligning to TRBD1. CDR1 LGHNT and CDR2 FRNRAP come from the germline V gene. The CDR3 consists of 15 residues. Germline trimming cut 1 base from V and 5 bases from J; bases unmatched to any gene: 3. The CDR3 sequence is CASGLGTGGGTEAFF. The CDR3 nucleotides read TGTGCTAGTGGTTTGGGGACAGGGGGCGGGACTGAAGCTTTCTTT.

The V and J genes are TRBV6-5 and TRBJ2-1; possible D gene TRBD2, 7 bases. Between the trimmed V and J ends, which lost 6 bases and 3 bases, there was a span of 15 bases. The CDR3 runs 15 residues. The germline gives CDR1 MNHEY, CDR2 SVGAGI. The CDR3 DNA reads TGTGCCAGCAGCACTCGAGGGGGGGGCTACAATGAGCAGTTCTTC. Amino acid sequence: CASSTRGGGYNEQFF.

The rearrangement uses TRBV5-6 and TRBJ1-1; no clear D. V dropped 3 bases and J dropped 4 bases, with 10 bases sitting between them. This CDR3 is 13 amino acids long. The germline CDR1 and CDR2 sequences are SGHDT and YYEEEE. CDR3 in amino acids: CASSWGGGTEAFF. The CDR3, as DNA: TGTGCCAGCAGCTGGGGTGGTGGCACTGAAGCTTTCTTT.

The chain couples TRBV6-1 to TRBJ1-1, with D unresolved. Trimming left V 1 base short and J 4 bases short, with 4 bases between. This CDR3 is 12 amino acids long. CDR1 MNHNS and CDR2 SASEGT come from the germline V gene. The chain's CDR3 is CASSEVFTEAFF. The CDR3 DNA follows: TGTGCCAGCAGTGAAGTATTCACTGAAGCTTTCTTT.

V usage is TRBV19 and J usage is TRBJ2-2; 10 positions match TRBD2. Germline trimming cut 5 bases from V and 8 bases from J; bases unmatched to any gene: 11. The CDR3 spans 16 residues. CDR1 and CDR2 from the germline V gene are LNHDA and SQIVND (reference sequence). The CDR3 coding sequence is TGTGCCAGTAGTGTTACCGGGACTAGCGACCCAGGGGAGCTGTTTTTT. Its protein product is CASSVTGTSDPGELFF. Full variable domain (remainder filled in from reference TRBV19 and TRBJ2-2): DGGITQSPKYLFRKEGQNVTLSCEQNLNHDAMYWYRQDPGQGLRLIYYSQIVNDFQKGDIAEGYSVSREKKESFPLTVTSAQKNPTAFYLCASSVTGTSDPGELFFGEGSRLTVL.

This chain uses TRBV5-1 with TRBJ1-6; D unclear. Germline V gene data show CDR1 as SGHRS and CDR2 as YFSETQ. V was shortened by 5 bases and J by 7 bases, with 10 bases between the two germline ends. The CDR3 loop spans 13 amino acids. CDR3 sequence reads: CASREGGNSPLHF. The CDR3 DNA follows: TGCGCCAGCAGGGAGGGTGGAAATTCACCCCTCCACTTT.

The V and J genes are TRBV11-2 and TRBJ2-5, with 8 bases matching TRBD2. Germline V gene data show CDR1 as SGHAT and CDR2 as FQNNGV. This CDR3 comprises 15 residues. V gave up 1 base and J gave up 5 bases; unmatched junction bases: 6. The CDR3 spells CASSLVGGAVETQYF. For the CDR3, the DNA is TGTGCCAGCAGCTTAGTCGGGGGGGCTGTTGAGACCCAGTACTTC.

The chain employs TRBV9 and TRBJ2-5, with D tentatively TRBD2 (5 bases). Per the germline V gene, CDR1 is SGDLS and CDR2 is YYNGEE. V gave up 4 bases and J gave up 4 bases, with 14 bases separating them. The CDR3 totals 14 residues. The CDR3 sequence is CASSPLGVAETQYF. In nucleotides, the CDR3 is TGTGCCAGCAGCCCACTAGGAGTGGCAGAGACCCAGTACTTC.

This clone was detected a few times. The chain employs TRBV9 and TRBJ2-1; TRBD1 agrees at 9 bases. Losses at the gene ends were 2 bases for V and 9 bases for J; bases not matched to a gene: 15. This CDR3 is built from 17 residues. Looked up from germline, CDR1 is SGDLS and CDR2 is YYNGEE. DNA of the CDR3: TGTGCCAGCAGCGTCCTAGGGGGACAGGGCCCTACTTCTGAGCAGTTCTTC. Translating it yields CASSVLGGQGPTSEQFF.

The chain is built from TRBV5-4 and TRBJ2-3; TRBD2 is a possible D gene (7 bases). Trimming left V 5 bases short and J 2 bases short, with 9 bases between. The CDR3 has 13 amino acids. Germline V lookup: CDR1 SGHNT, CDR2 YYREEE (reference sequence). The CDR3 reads CASRGGLTDTQYF. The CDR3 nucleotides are TGTGCCAGCAGGGGGGGGCTCACAGATACGCAGTATTTT.

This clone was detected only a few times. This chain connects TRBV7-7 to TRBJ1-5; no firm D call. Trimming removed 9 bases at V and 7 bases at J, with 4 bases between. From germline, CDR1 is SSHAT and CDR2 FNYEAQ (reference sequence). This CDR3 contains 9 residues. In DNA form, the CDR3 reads TGTGCCAGGCACCAGCCCCAGCATTTT. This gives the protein CARHQPQHF.

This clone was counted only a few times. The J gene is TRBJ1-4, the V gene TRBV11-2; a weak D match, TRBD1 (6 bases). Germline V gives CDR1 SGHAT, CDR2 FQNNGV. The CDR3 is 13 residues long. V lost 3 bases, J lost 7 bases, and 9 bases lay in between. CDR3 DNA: TGTGCCAGCAGCTTCCACAGGGCTGAAAAACTGTTTTTT. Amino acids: CASSFHRAEKLFF.

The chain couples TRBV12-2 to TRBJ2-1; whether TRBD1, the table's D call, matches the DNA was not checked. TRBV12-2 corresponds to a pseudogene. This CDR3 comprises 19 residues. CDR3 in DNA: TGTGCAAGTCGCTTAGCGTTACCCCAAGGACAGGGTGGGAACAATGAGCAGTTCTTC. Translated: CASRLALPQGQGGNNEQFF.

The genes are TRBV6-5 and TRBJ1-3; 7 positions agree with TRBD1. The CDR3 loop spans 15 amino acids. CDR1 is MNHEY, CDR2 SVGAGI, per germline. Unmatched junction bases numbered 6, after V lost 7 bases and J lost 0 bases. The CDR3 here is CASKTGDRSGNTIYF. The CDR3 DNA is TGTGCCAGCAAAACAGGGGACCGCTCTGGAAACACCATATATTTT.

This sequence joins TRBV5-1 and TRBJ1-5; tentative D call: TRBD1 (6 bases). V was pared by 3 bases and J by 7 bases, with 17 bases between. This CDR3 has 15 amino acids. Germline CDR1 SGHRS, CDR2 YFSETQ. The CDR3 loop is CASSSWGQVGQPQHF. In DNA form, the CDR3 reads TGCGCCAGCAGCTCATGGGGGCAGGTAGGCCAGCCCCAGCATTTT.

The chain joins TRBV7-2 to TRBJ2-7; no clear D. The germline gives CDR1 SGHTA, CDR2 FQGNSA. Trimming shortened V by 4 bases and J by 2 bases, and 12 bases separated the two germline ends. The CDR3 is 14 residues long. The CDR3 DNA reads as TGTGCCAGCAGCTCAGATCTCAAGACCTACGAGCAGTACTTC. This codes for CASSSDLKTYEQYF.

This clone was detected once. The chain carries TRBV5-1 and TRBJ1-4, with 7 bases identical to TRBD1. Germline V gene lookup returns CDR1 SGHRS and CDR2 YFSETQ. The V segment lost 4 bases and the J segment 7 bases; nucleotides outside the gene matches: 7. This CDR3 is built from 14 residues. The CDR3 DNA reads TGCGCCAGCAGCCCAGGGGGTAGGAGTGAAAAACTGTTTTTT. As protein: CASSPGGRSEKLFF.

CDR3 in amino acids: CATSRGRGGDEQFF. The CDR3, as DNA: TGTGCCACCAGCAGAGGAAGGGGGGGCGATGAGCAGTTCTTC. This chain connects TRBV15 to TRBJ2-1; D may be TRBD2 (7 bases). V lost 1 base to trimming and J lost 8 bases, with 12 bases between them. The CDR3 covers 14 residues. Germline assignment: CDR1 LNHNV and CDR2 YYDKDF (reference sequence).

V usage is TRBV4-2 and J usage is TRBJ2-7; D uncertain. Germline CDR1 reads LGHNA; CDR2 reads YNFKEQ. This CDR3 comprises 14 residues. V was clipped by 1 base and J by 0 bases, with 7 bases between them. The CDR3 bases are TGTGCCAGCAGCCAAGGCCTTACCTCCTACGAGCAGTACTTC. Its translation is CASSQGLTSYEQYF.

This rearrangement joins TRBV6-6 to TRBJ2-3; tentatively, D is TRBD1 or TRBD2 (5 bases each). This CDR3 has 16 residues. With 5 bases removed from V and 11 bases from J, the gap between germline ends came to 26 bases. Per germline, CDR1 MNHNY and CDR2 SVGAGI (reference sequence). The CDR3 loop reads CASSPTRGLVFDLQYF. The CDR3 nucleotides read TGTGCCAGCAGTCCCACTCGGGGCCTTGTCTTCGATCTGCAGTATTTT.

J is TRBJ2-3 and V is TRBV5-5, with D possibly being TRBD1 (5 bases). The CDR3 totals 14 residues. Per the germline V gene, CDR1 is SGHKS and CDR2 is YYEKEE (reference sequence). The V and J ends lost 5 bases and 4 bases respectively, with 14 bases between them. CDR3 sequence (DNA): TGTGCCAGCAGTTCTGAGTGGGGCGCAGATACGCAGTATTTT. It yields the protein CASSSEWGADTQYF.

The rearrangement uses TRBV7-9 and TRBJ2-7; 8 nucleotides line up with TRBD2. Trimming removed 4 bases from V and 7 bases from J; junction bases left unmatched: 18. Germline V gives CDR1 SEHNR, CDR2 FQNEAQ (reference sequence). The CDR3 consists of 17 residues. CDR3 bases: TGTGCCAGCAGCTCCCCCCCCGTCGGGGCGGGGGGCCGGGAGCAGTACTTC. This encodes CASSSPPVGAGGREQYF.

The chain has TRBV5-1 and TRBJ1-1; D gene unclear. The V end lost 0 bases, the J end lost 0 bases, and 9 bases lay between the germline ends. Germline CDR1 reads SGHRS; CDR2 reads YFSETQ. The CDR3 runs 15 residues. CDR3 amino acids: CASSLGEGMNTEAFF. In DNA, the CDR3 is TGCGCCAGCAGCTTGGGGGAGGGTATGAACACTGAAGCTTTCTTT.

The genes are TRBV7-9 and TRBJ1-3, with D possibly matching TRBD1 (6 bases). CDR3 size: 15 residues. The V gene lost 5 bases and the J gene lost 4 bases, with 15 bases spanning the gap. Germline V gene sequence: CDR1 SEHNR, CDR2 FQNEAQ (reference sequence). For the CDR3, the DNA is TGTGCCAGCAGCCCCGAGGGGGGTACCGGAAACACCATATATTTT. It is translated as CASSPEGGTGNTIYF.

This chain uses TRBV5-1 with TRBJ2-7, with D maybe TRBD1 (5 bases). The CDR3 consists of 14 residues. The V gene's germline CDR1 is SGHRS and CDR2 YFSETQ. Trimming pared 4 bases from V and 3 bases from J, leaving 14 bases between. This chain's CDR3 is CASSPDKGFYEQYF. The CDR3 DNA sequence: TGCGCCAGCAGCCCGGACAAGGGTTTCTACGAGCAGTACTTC.

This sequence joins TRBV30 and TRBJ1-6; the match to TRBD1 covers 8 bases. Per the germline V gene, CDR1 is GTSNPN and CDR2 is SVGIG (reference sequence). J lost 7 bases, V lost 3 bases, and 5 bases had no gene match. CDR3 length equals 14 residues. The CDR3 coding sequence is TGTGCCTGGAGACGAGGACAGGGCAATTCACCCCTCCACTTT. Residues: CAWRRGQGNSPLHF.

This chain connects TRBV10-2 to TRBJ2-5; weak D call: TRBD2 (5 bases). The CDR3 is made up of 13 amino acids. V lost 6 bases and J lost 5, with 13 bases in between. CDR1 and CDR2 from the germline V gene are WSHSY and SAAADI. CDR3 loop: CASSRMKRETQYF. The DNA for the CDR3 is TGCGCCAGCAGCCGCATGAAGCGGGAGACCCAGTACTTC.

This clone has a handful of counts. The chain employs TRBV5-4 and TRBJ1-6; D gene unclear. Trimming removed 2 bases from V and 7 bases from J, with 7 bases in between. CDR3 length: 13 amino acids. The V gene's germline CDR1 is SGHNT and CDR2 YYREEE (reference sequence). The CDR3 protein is CASSLAGNSPLHF. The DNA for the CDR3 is TGTGCCAGCAGCTTAGCGGGGAATTCACCCCTCCACTTT.

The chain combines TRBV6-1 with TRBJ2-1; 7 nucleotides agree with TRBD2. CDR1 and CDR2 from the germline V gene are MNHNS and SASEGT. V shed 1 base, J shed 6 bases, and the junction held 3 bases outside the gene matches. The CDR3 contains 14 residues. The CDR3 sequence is CASSEGGLLNEQFF. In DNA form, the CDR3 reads TGTGCCAGCAGTGAAGGGGGACTACTCAATGAGCAGTTCTTC.

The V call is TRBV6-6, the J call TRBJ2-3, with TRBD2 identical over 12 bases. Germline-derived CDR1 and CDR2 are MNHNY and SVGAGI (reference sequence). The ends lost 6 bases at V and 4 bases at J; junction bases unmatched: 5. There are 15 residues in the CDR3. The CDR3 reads CASRPSGRASDTQYF. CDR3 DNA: TGTGCCAGCAGACCTAGCGGGAGGGCCTCAGATACGCAGTATTTT.

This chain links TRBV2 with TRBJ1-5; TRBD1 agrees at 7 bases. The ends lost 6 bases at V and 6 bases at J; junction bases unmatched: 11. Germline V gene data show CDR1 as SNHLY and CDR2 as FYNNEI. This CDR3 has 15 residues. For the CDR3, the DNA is TGTGCCAGCAGGAAAACGGACAGGTCTGGTCAGCCCCAGCATTTT. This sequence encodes CASRKTDRSGQPQHF.

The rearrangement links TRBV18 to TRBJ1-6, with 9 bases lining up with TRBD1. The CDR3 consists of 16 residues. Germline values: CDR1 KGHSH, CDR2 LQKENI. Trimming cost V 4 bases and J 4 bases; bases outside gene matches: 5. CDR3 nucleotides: TGTGCCAGCTCACGGTCGGGACAGGGTTATAATTCACCCCTCCACTTT. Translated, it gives CASSRSGQGYNSPLHF.